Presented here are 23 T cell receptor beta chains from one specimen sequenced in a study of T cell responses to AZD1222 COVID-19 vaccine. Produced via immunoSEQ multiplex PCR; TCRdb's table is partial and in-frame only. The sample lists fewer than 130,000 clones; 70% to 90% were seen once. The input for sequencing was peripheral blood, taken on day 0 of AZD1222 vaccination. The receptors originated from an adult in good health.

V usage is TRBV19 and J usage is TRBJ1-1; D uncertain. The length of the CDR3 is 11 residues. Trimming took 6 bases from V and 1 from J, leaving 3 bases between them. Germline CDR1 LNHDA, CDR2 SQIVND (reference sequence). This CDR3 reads CASRKNTEAFF. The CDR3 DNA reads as TGTGCCAGTAGGAAGAACACTGAAGCTTTCTTT.

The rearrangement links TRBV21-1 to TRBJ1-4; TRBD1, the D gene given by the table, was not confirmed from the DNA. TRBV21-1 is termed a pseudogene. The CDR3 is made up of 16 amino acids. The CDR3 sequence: CASSPRRQGLVEKLFF. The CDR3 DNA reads TGTGCCAGCAGCCCCCGCCGACAGGGATTGGTTGAAAAACTGTTTTTT.

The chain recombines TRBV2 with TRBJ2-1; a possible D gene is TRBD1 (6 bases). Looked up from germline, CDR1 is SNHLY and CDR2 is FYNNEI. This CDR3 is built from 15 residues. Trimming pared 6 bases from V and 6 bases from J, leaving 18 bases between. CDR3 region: CASRQLQGSGNEQFF. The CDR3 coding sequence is TGTGCCAGCAGGCAATTACAGGGTTCGGGCAATGAGCAGTTCTTC.

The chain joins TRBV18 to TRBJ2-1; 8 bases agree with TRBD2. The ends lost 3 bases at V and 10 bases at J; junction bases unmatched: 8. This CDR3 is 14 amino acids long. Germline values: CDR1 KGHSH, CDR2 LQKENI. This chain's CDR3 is CASSPSSGSSEQFF. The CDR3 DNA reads TGTGCCAGCTCACCCTCGAGCGGGAGTAGCGAGCAGTTCTTC.

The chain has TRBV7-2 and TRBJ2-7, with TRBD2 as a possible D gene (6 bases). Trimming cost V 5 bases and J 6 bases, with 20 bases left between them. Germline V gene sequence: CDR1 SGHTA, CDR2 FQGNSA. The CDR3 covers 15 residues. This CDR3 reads CASSVEPTGLGEQYF. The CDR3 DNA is TGTGCCAGCAGCGTTGAGCCTACGGGACTCGGCGAGCAGTACTTC.

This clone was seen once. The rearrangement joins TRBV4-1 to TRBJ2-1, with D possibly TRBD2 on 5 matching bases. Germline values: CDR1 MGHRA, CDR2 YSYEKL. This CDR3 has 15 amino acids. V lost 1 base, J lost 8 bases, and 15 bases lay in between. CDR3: CASSQASTVGDEQFF. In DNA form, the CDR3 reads TGCGCCAGCAGCCAAGCCTCGACCGTGGGAGATGAGCAGTTCTTC.

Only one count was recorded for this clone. CDR3 DNA sequence: TGTGCCAGCAGGGGACCCGGGACAGAAAATTCACCCCTCCACTTT. Translated, it gives CASRGPGTENSPLHF. The chain couples TRBV27 to TRBJ1-6; TRBD1 matches 7 bases. The CDR3 consists of 15 residues. From germline, CDR1 is MNHEY and CDR2 SMNVEV (reference sequence). J lost 7 bases, V lost 6 bases, and 9 bases had no gene match.

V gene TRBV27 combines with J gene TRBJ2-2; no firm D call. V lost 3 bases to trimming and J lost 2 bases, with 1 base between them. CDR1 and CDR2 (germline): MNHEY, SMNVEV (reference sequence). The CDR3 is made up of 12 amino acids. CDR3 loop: CASSFNTGELFF. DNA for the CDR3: TGTGCCAGCAGTTTCAACACCGGGGAGCTGTTTTTT.

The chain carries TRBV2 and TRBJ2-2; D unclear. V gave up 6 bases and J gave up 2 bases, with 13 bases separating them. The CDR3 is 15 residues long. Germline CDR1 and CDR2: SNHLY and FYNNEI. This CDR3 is CASSRPLANTGELFF. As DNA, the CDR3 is TGTGCCAGCAGCCGACCGTTAGCCAACACCGGGGAGCTGTTTTTT.

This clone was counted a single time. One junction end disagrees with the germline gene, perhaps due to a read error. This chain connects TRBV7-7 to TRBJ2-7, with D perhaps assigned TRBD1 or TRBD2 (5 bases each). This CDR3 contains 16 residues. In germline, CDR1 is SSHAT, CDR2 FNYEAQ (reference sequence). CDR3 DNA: TGTGCTAGCAGCTTTCAACTCCCGGGACCGTCCGACGAGCAGTACTTC. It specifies CASSFQLPGPSDEQYF.

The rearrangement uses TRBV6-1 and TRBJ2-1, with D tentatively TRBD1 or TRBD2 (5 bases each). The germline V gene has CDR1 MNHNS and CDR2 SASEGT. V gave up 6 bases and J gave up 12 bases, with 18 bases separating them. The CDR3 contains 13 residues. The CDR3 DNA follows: TGTGCCAGCAGAAGGGACCCCCGTTGGGGGCAGTTCTTC. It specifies CASRRDPRWGQFF.

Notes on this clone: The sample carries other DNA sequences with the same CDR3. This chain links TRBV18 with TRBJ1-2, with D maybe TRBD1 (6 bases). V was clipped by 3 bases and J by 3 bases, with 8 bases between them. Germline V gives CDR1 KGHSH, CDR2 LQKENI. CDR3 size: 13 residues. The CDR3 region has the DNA TGTGCCAGCTCACCCTCAGGGGACTATGGCTACACCTTC. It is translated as CASSPSGDYGYTF.

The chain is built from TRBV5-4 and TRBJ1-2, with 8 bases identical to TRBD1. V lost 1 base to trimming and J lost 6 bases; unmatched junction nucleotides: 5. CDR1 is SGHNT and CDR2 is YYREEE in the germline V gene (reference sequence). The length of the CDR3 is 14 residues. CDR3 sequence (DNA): TGTGCCAGCAGCTTGCCAGGACAGGGCAATGGCTACACCTTC. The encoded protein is CASSLPGQGNGYTF.

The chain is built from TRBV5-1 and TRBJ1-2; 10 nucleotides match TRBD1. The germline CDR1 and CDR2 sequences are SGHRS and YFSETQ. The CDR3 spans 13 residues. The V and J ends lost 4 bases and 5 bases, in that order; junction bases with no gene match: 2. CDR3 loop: CASSGGQGYGYTF. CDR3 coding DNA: TGCGCCAGCAGCGGGGGACAGGGGTATGGCTACACCTTC.

CDR3 in amino acids: CASSRGPSSYEQYF. In DNA, the CDR3 is TGTGCCAGCAGTAGAGGGCCATCGTCCTACGAGCAGTACTTC. The chain is built from TRBV9 and TRBJ2-7, with D tentatively TRBD2 (5 bases). Germline lookup yields CDR1 SGDLS and CDR2 YYNGEE. V gave up 5 bases and J gave up 1 base, with 13 bases separating them. The CDR3 spans 14 residues.

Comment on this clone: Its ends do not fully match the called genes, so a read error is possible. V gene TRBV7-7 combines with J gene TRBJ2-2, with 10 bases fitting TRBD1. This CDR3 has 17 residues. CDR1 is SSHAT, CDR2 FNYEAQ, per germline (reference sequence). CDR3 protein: CASSLDRDRGSRGELFF. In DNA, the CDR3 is TGTGCTAGCAGCTTAGATCGGGACAGGGGTTCGCGCGGGGAGCTGTTTTTT.

CDR3 sequence reads: CASSPGLAGELQFF. Written as DNA, the CDR3 is TGCGCCAGCAGTCCGGGACTAGCGGGAGAACTGCAGTTCTTC. The genes are TRBV10-1 and TRBJ2-1, with TRBD2 matching over 14 bases. The length of the CDR3 is 14 residues. CDR1 and CDR2 from the germline V gene are WNHNN and SYGVQD (reference sequence). V lost 5 bases to trimming and J lost 12 bases; unmatched junction nucleotides: 6.

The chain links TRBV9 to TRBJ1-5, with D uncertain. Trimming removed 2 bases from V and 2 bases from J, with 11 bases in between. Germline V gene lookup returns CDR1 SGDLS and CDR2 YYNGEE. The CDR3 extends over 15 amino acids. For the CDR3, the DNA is TGTGCCAGCAGCGTTTCCGTCGGACGCAATCAGCCCCAGCATTTT. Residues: CASSVSVGRNQPQHF.

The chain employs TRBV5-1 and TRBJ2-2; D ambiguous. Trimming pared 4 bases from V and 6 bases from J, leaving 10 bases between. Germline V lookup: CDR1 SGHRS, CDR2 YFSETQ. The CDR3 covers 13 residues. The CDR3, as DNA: TGCGCCAGCAGCACGCTCGGCCCCGGGGAGCTGTTTTTT. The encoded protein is CASSTLGPGELFF.

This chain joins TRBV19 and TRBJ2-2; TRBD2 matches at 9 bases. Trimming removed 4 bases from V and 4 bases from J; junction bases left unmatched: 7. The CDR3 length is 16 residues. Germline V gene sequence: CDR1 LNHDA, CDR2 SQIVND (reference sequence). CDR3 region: CASSSGGARGTGELFF. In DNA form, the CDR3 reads TGTGCCAGTAGTAGCGGGGGGGCCCGAGGCACCGGGGAGCTGTTTTTT.

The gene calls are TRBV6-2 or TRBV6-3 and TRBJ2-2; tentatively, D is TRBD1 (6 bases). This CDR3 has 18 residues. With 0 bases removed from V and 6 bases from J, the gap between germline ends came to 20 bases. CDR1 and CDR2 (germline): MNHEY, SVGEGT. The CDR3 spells CASSYSGAGRPRAGELFF. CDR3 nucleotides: TGTGCCAGCAGTTACTCGGGGGCTGGGCGTCCTCGTGCCGGGGAGCTGTTTTTT.

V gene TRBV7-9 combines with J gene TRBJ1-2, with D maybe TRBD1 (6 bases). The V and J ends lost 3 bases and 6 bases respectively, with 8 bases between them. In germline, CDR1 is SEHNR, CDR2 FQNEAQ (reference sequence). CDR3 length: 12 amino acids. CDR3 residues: CASSFSGDGYTF. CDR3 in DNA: TGTGCCAGCAGCTTTTCAGGGGATGGCTACACCTTC.

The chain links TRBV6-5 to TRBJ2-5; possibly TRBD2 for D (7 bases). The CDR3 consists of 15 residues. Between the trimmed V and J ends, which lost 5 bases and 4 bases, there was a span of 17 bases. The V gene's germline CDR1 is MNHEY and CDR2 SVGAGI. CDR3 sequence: CASSLMGGGRETQYF. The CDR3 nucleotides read TGTGCCAGCAGTCTTATGGGGGGGGGCAGAGAGACCCAGTACTTC.